This entry lists 16 T cell receptor beta chains sequenced from one sample in a study of control samples from healthy donors and cancer patients. TCRdb's table, derived via immunoSEQ multiplex PCR, lists solely in-frame clones and lacks some. Of 55,000 to 90,000 clones in the sample, approximately 87% are singletons; the top ten hold 25% to 30%. Sequencing was carried out using blood. These receptors originate from a man aged 50-60 years in good health.

The chain uses TRBV6-6 and TRBJ1-1; D possibly corresponds to TRBD1 (5 bases). Germline-derived CDR1 and CDR2 are MNHNY and SVGAGI (reference sequence). The CDR3 spans 12 residues. The germline V and J ends were trimmed by 2 bases and 11 bases, with 12 bases remaining between them. Here the CDR3 reads CASSYEGRTAFF. In nucleotides, the CDR3 is TGTGCCAGCAGTTACGAGGGGCGAACCGCTTTCTTT.

In this sample, this clone turned up once. This chain links TRBV18 with TRBJ2-5; the D is unclear. The germline gives CDR1 KGHSH, CDR2 LQKENI. V was pared by 5 bases and J by 2 bases, with 3 bases between. This CDR3 spans 11 amino acids. The CDR3 protein is CASSAQETQYF. As DNA, the CDR3 is TGTGCCAGCTCAGCTCAAGAGACCCAGTACTTC.

The gene calls are TRBV11-2 and TRBJ2-5; unclear D gene. CDR3 length equals 11 residues. CDR1 is SGHAT and CDR2 is FQNNGV in the germline V gene. Trimming pared 4 bases from V and 4 bases from J, leaving 4 bases between. CDR3 in DNA: TGTGCCAGCAGCTCCGGAGAGACCCAGTACTTC. The encoded protein is CASSSGETQYF.

The chain employs TRBV5-1 and TRBJ2-7; possible D gene TRBD2, 6 bases. Trimming left V 4 bases short and J 0 bases short, with 17 bases between. CDR3 size: 16 residues. The germline CDR1 and CDR2 sequences are SGHRS and YFSETQ. CDR3 sequence: CASSVGPPSASYEQYF. The CDR3, as DNA: TGCGCCAGCAGCGTAGGCCCTCCTAGCGCCTCCTACGAGCAGTACTTC.

The gene calls are TRBV13 and TRBJ2-3, with D unresolved. This CDR3 has 14 residues. The germline V gene has CDR1 PRHDT and CDR2 FYEKMQ (reference sequence). The V gene lost 1 base and the J gene lost 4 bases, with 9 bases spanning the gap. CDR3 loop: CASSLATPADTQYF. For the CDR3, the DNA is TGTGCCAGCAGCTTAGCCACACCCGCAGATACGCAGTATTTT.

Points on this clone: One end of the junction varies from germline; a read error may be responsible. V is TRBV20-1 and J is TRBJ2-7, with D tentatively TRBD1 (6 bases). Germline assignment: CDR1 DFQATT and CDR2 SNEGSKA (reference sequence). The CDR3 is 11 amino acids. Here the CDR3 reads CSARVGQEQYF. The CDR3 DNA reads as TGCAGTGCCAGAGTCGGACAGGAGCAGTACTTC.

V usage is TRBV5-1 and J usage is TRBJ2-1; 7 bases align to TRBD1. There are 14 residues in the CDR3. The V gene end was trimmed by 4 bases and the J gene end by 7 bases; junction bases not matched to a gene: 8. The germline gives CDR1 SGHRS, CDR2 YFSETQ. The CDR3 sequence: CASSATGQTNEQFF. Written as DNA, the CDR3 is TGCGCCAGCAGCGCCACGGGACAGACAAATGAGCAGTTCTTC.

V gene TRBV7-9 combines with J gene TRBJ1-2; D gene ambiguous. V was clipped by 0 bases and J by 8 bases, with 13 bases between them. This CDR3 has 14 amino acids. Germline V gene data show CDR1 as SEHNR and CDR2 as FQNEAQ (reference sequence). The CDR3 spells CASSLARPAGGYTF. The CDR3 DNA sequence: TGTGCCAGCAGCTTAGCGAGGCCAGCGGGGGGCTACACCTTC. The variable domain in full, completed from reference TRBV7-9 and TRBJ1-2, reads DTGVSQNPRHKITKRGQNVTFRCDPISEHNRLYWYRQTLGQGPEFLTYFQNEAQLEKSRLLSDRFSAERPKGSFSTLEIQRTEQGDSAMYLCASSLARPAGGYTFGSGTRLTVV.

The V and J genes are TRBV19 and TRBJ2-7; 9 bases line up with TRBD2. This CDR3 comprises 15 residues. The ends lost 5 bases at V and 2 bases at J; junction bases unmatched: 7. Germline values: CDR1 LNHDA, CDR2 SQIVND (reference sequence). CDR3 in amino acids: CASSLSGRYPYEQYF. CDR3 sequence (DNA): TGTGCCAGTAGTCTTAGCGGGAGATACCCCTACGAGCAGTACTTC.

Regarding this clone: Other DNA sequences of this sample code for an identical CDR3. The chain has TRBV10-3 and TRBJ1-2; 8 bases line up with TRBD1. V shed 9 bases and J 5 bases; nucleotides not matched to a gene: 5. From germline, CDR1 is ENHRY and CDR2 SYGVKD. The CDR3 sequence is 12 residues long. The CDR3 coding sequence is TGTGCCATTTCGGACAGGGTGTATGGCTACACCTTC. This sequence encodes CAISDRVYGYTF.

This clone was counted between two and nine times. The chain has TRBV5-1 and TRBJ1-6; tentatively, D is TRBD1 (5 bases). CDR1 is SGHRS and CDR2 is YFSETQ in the germline V gene. V lost 4 bases and J 3 bases, leaving 11 bases between the germline ends. The length of the CDR3 is 15 residues. The CDR3 DNA sequence: TGCGCCAGCAGCCCCTCAACAGGCTATAATTCACCCCTCCACTTT. Protein: CASSPSTGYNSPLHF. Based on the CDR3 plus reference TRBV5-1 and TRBJ1-6, the full variable domain is KAGVTQTPRYLIKTRGQQVTLSCSPISGHRSVSWYQQTPGQGLQFLFEYFSETQRNKGNFPGRFSGRQFSNSRSEMNVSTLELGDSALYLCASSPSTGYNSPLHFGNGTRLTVT.

The chain joins TRBV14 to TRBJ2-7; D not resolved. CDR1 SGHDN and CDR2 FVKESK come from the germline V gene. This CDR3 is built from 12 residues. Trimming removed 1 base from V and 4 bases from J, with 5 bases in between. The CDR3, as DNA: TGTGCCAGCAGCCAAGTCAGATACGAGCAGTACTTC. Translating gives CASSQVRYEQYF.

The chain employs TRBV11-1 and TRBJ2-1, with TRBD2 matching over 8 bases. The CDR3 covers 15 residues. The junction had 3 bases not matched to a gene; V was cut back by 1 base and J by 4 bases. The germline gives CDR1 SGHAT, CDR2 FQDESV (reference sequence). The CDR3 region is CASSLGTSSYNEQFF. The CDR3 DNA reads TGTGCCAGCAGCTTAGGGACTAGCAGTTACAATGAGCAGTTCTTC.

The CDR3 sequence is CASSRVSGTEAFF. The CDR3 region has the DNA TGTGCCAGCAGCCGCGTATCTGGCACTGAAGCTTTCTTT. This rearrangement joins TRBV6-5 to TRBJ1-1; no reliable D call. This CDR3 contains 13 residues. Trimming left V 6 bases short and J 4 bases short, with 12 bases between. Germline V gives CDR1 MNHEY, CDR2 SVGAGI.

The chain is built from TRBV5-1 and TRBJ1-6; 8 nucleotides line up with TRBD1. Germline-derived CDR1 and CDR2 are SGHRS and YFSETQ. This CDR3 is 16 amino acids long. V shed 4 bases and J 10 bases; nucleotides not matched to a gene: 13. CDR3 sequence: CASSAGPQGGKSPLHF. CDR3 nucleotide sequence: TGCGCCAGCAGCGCCGGACCACAGGGGGGTAAATCACCCCTCCACTTT.

This chain links TRBV27 with TRBJ1-6, with 9 bases lining up with TRBD1. The length of the CDR3 is 15 residues. Per germline, CDR1 MNHEY and CDR2 SMNVEV (reference sequence). J lost 7 bases, V lost 6 bases, and 7 bases had no gene match. As DNA, the CDR3 is TGTGCCAGCAGCCTGGACAGGGGAAGAAATTCACCCCTCCACTTT. It encodes CASSLDRGRNSPLHF.